Listed below are T cell receptor beta chains from one sample, sequenced in a study of T cells in Graves' hyperthyroidism and ophthalmopathy. TCRdb analysed the multiplex PCR reads with MiXCR anew, one entry per CDR3 protein. This sample has under 400,000 distinct CDR3 sequences, with around a sixth found just once. Sequences were obtained from blood. These receptors originate from a woman aged 45 to 65 with Graves' hyperthyroidism. Each CDR3 is given with its conserved first and last residue. A D gene is named only where the DNA matches it firmly. Not all rows give a size; the values are once, few, many and, for expanded clones, a class.

size: -; V: TRBV29-1; D: -; J: TRBJ2-1; CDR3: CSATQSPNEQFF; DNA: TGCAGCGCAACGCAATCTCCCAATGAGCAGTTCTTC
size: -; V: TRBV5-1; D: TRBD1; J: TRBJ2-5; CDR3: CASSIGQGPETQYF; DNA: TGCGCCAGCAGCATCGGACAGGGGCCAGAGACCCAGTACTTC
size: many; V: TRBV3-1; D: TRBD2; J: TRBJ2-1; CDR3: CASSHGTSGVLVEQFF; DNA: TGTGCCAGCAGCCACGGGACTAGCGGGGTTTTGGTTGAGCAGTTCTTC
size: many; V: TRBV13; D: TRBD2; J: TRBJ2-3; CDR3: CASSSRGASGGSDTQYF; DNA: TGTGCCAGCAGCTCCCGCGGGGCTAGCGGGGGTTCGGATACGCAGTATTTT
size: -; V: TRBV20-1; D: -; J: TRBJ2-2; CDR3: CSARDARQANTGELFF; DNA: TGCAGTGCTAGAGATGCCCGACAGGCGAACACCGGGGAGCTGTTTTTT
size: many; V: TRBV12-3/TRBV12-4; D: -; J: TRBJ2-1; CDR3: CASSINMDPIEQFF; DNA: TGTGCCAGCAGCATAAACATGGATCCCATTGAGCAGTTCTTC
size: few; V: TRBV20-1; D: TRBD1; J: TRBJ2-7; CDR3: CSAETGTVSEQYF; DNA: TGCAGTGCGGAAACCGGGACAGTCAGTGAGCAGTACTTC
size: -; V: TRBV3-1; D: -; J: TRBJ2-3; CDR3: CASSQDPEPDTQYF; DNA: TGTGCCAGCAGCCAAGATCCCGAGCCAGATACGCAGTATTTT
size: few; V: TRBV28; D: TRBD2; J: TRBJ2-7; CDR3: CASISYPGGGLAYEQYF; DNA: TGTGCCAGCATCTCTTACCCGGGGGGAGGTTTGGCCTACGAGCAGTACTTC
size: -; V: TRBV2; D: TRBD1; J: TRBJ2-4; CDR3: CASGGEDRGNIQYF; DNA: TGTGCCAGCGGGGGTGAGGACAGGGGAAACATTCAGTACTTC
size: few; V: TRBV6-1; D: TRBD1; J: TRBJ2-5; CDR3: CASSQTGVQETQYF; DNA: TGTGCCAGCAGCCAGACAGGGGTCCAAGAGACCCAGTACTTC
size: -; V: TRBV18; D: TRBD2; J: TRBJ2-2; CDR3: CASSPRGETSGKENTGELFF; DNA: TGTGCCAGCTCACCCCGAGGCGAGACTAGCGGGAAGGAGAACACCGGGGAGCTGTTTTTT
size: few; V: TRBV5-1; D: -; J: TRBJ2-7; CDR3: CASSLPQGTSSYEQYF; DNA: TGCGCCAGCAGCTTGCCACAGGGCACTTCCTCCTACGAGCAGTACTTC
size: -; V: TRBV19; D: -; J: TRBJ2-3; CDR3: CASSIDGGFGTQYF; DNA: TGTGCCAGTAGTATAGATGGGGGGTTTGGTACGCAGTATTTT
size: -; V: TRBV5-6; D: -; J: TRBJ1-1; CDR3: CASSSLQGRWNTEAFF; DNA: TGTGCCAGCAGCTCCTTACAGGGAAGGTGGAACACTGAAGCTTTCTTT
size: many; V: TRBV11-3; D: -; J: TRBJ2-1; CDR3: CASSLSGHTYNEQFF; DNA: TGTGCCAGCAGCTTAAGCGGCCATACCTACAATGAGCAGTTCTTC
size: -; V: TRBV19; D: TRBD2; J: TRBJ2-2; CDR3: CASMRGASGGELFF; DNA: TGTGCCAGTATGCGGGGGGCCAGTGGCGGGGAGCTGTTTTTT
size: many; V: TRBV3-1; D: -; J: TRBJ1-1; CDR3: CASSQDRGSEAFF; DNA: TGTGCCAGCAGCCAAGATCGGGGCTCTGAAGCTTTCTTT
size: few; V: TRBV20-1; D: -; J: TRBJ1-4; CDR3: CSARQQGHEKLFF; DNA: TGCAGTGCTAGGCAACAGGGCCACGAAAAACTGTTTTTT
size: many; V: TRBV7-9; D: -; J: TRBJ2-7; CDR3: CASSPDTSYEQYF; DNA: TGTGCCAGCAGCCCAGACACGTCCTACGAGCAGTACTTC
size: once; V: TRBV9; D: -; J: TRBJ1-3; CDR3: CASSVGPGASGNTIYF; DNA: TGTGCCAGCAGCGTAGGTCCAGGGGCCAGTGGAAACACCATATATTTT
size: many; V: TRBV29-1; D: -; J: TRBJ2-5; CDR3: CSVVGAGGGETQYF; DNA: TGCAGCGTTGTAGGAGCGGGTGGCGGGGAGACCCAGTACTTC
size: few; V: TRBV12-3/TRBV12-4; D: -; J: TRBJ2-7; CDR3: CASSSADPFGGKQYF; DNA: TGTGCCAGCAGTTCGGCGGACCCATTCGGGGGCAAGCAGTACTTC
size: -; V: TRBV3-1; D: TRBD1; J: TRBJ2-1; CDR3: CASSQTGGGVGHEQFF; DNA: TGTGCCAGCAGCCAAACAGGGGGAGGTGTCGGCCATGAGCAGTTCTTC
size: few; V: TRBV5-1; D: -; J: TRBJ2-5; CDR3: CASSLDFRETQYF; DNA: TGCGCCAGCAGCTTGGACTTCAGAGAGACCCAGTACTTC
size: few; V: TRBV5-6; D: -; J: TRBJ1-2; CDR3: CASSLQQPDYGYTF; DNA: TGTGCCAGCAGCCTACAGCAGCCAGACTATGGCTACACCTTC
size: -; V: TRBV14; D: -; J: TRBJ2-2; CDR3: CASSPVANTGELFF; DNA: TGTGCCAGCAGCCCCGTGGCGAACACCGGGGAGCTGTTTTTT
size: many; V: TRBV5-6; D: -; J: TRBJ2-1; CDR3: CASSSIAVVDSSYNEQFF; DNA: TGTGCCAGCAGCTCGATAGCGGTCGTCGATAGCTCCTACAATGAGCAGTTCTTC
size: -; V: TRBV6-1; D: -; J: TRBJ1-5; CDR3: CAATRRYSNQPQHF; DNA: TGTGCCGCCACACGACGTTATAGCAATCAGCCCCAGCATTTT
size: -; V: TRBV3-1; D: TRBD1; J: TRBJ2-5; CDR3: CASSQPTGSLTQYF; DNA: TGTGCCAGCAGCCAGCCGACAGGGTCCCTGACCCAGTACTTC
size: many; V: TRBV12-3/TRBV12-4; D: -; J: TRBJ2-5; CDR3: CASSQVTGAETQYF; DNA: TGTGCCAGCAGCCAAGTCACGGGGGCGGAGACCCAGTACTTC
size: few; V: TRBV9; D: -; J: TRBJ2-5; CDR3: CASSLLHGETQYF; DNA: TGTGCCAGCAGCCTACTCCATGGGGAGACCCAGTACTTC
size: few; V: TRBV19; D: TRBD1; J: TRBJ1-1; CDR3: CASRTGLFFGDAEAFF; DNA: TGTGCCAGCCGGACAGGCCTTTTTTTTGGGGACGCTGAAGCTTTCTTT
size: many; V: TRBV12-3/TRBV12-4; D: -; J: TRBJ2-3; CDR3: CASSLVTGTDTQYF; DNA: TGTGCCAGCAGTCTAGTAACGGGCACAGATACGCAGTATTTT
size: many; V: TRBV30; D: TRBD1; J: TRBJ1-2; CDR3: CAWRDRGGWLSGYTF; DNA: TGTGCCTGGAGGGACAGGGGCGGTTGGTTGAGCGGCTACACCTTC
size: many; V: TRBV10-3; D: TRBD1; J: TRBJ1-5; CDR3: CATEDRGENQPQHF; DNA: TGTGCCACCGAGGACAGGGGGGAAAATCAGCCCCAGCATTTT
size: many; V: TRBV2; D: -; J: TRBJ2-3; CDR3: CASSTQGSAGTDTQYF; DNA: TGTGCCAGCAGCACACAGGGTAGTGCGGGCACAGATACGCAGTATTTT
size: -; V: TRBV20-1; D: -; J: TRBJ2-3; CDR3: CSARDAWGPSTDTQYF; DNA: TGCAGTGCTAGAGATGCGTGGGGGCCGAGCACAGATACGCAGTATTTT
size: -; V: TRBV7-3; D: TRBD2; J: TRBJ2-1; CDR3: CASSLWGLAGVNEQFF; DNA: TGTGCCAGCAGCTTATGGGGACTAGCGGGAGTCAATGAGCAGTTCTTC
size: -; V: TRBV27; D: -; J: TRBJ2-1; CDR3: CASSFGRSSKDEQFF; DNA: TGTGCCAGCAGTTTCGGCCGTAGCTCGAAGGATGAGCAGTTCTTC
size: many; V: TRBV11-2; D: -; J: TRBJ1-4; CDR3: CASSWVYGATNEKLFF; DNA: TGTGCCAGCAGCTGGGTTTACGGGGCAACTAATGAAAAACTGTTTTTT
size: -; V: TRBV7-9; D: -; J: TRBJ2-7; CDR3: CASSLDSPMGGYEQYF; DNA: TGTGCCAGCAGTTTGGACAGCCCCATGGGGGGTTACGAGCAGTACTTC
size: -; V: TRBV13; D: TRBD1; J: TRBJ2-4; CDR3: CASSLGRGQGKNIQYF; DNA: TGTGCCAGCAGCTTAGGGCGGGGACAGGGAAAAAACATTCAGTACTTC
size: -; V: TRBV24-1; D: -; J: TRBJ2-3; CDR3: CATSEPLRTDTQYF; DNA: TGTGCCACCAGTGAGCCCCTCCGCACAGATACGCAGTATTTT